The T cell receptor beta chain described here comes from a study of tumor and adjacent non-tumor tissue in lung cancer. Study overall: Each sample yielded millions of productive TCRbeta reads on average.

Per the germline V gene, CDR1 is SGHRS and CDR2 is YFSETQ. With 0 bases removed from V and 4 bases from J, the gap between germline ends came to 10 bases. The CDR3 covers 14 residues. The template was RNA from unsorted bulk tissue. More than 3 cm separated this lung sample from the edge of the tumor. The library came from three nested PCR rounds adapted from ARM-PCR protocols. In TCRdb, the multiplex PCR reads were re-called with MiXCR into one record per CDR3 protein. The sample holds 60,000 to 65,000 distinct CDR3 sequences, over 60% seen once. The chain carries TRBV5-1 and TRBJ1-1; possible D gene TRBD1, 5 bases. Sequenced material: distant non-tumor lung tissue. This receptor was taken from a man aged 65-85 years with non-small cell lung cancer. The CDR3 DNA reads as TGCGCCAGCAGCTTGGGGACATTAATCACTGAAGCTTTCTTT. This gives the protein CASSLGTLITEAFF.